This TCR beta chain was identified in a study of metastatic and nonmetastatic thyroid tumors. Points from the study as a whole: Malignant thyroid tumors reportedly had TCR beta diversity that was significantly higher than in benign nodules, in blood and tumor.

This clone was observed many times. What it recognizes is unknown. The entire patient cohort was treatment-naive prior to thyroid surgery. TCRdb reanalyzed the PCR reads via MiXCR. This table holds about 21,000 clones, about 12% found once. Trimming took 0 bases from V and 4 from J; bases not matched to a gene: 5. The CDR3 totals 16 residues. Germline-derived CDR1 and CDR2 are SGHRS and YFSETQ. Sequenced input: blood. The V gene is TRBV5-1, the J gene TRBJ2-2; 8 bases are shared with TRBD2. This TCR came from a female donor with papillary thyroid cancer or a benign thyroid nodule (not recorded which). Some clones in this sample may be carry-over from other donors' samples. Here the CDR3 reads CASSLGLAGLTGELFF. Here the CDR3 DNA reads TGCGCCAGCAGCTTGGGCCTAGCGGGTCTCACCGGGGAGCTGTTTTTT.